A single TCR beta chain is shown here with its context. This CDR3 is 15 amino acids long. Looked up from germline, CDR1 is MGHRA and CDR2 is YSYEKL. V was clipped by 1 base and J by 2 bases, with 11 bases between them. Using immunoSEQ multiplex PCR, the repertoire was profiled, and TCRdb retains in-frame clones only, with some absent. The profile covers roughly 2.5 million clones, with more than 80% appearing a single time and about 0.13% taken by the ten largest. The record originates from a study of shared clonotypes between healthy human individuals. This sequence was found in a man aged 18 to 29 in good health. The chain joins TRBV4-1 to TRBJ1-2; D may be TRBD1 (5 bases). Sequencing was performed on naive CD4+ T cells sorted from blood. Subset specified: CD45RA+ positively selected. The CDR3 nucleotides read TGCGCCAGCAGCCAAGTAGCAGGGCTAAACTATGGCTACACCTTC. It specifies CASSQVAGLNYGYTF.